This TCR beta chain was obtained from a study of cytomegalovirus exposure and HLA in healthy donors. The PCR was carried out with 60 Vbeta primers and 13 Jbeta primers. Generated by immunoSEQ multiplex PCR, the TCRdb table keeps only in-frame clones and is missing some. The data show 190,000 or so clones, 70% to 85% seen once. Germline V gene data show CDR1 as SGHDT and CDR2 as YYEEEE. The length of the CDR3 is 11 residues. V was shortened by 4 bases and J by 6 bases, with 7 bases between the two germline ends. This clonotype was sampled from a boy aged 2 to 10 in good health and CMV-seronegative. The chain recombines TRBV5-6 with TRBJ1-2; tentative D call: TRBD1 (6 bases). The sequencing input was PBMCs. The CDR3 sequence: CASSPGDGYTF. The CDR3 nucleotides read TGTGCCAGCAGCCCAGGGGATGGCTACACCTTC.